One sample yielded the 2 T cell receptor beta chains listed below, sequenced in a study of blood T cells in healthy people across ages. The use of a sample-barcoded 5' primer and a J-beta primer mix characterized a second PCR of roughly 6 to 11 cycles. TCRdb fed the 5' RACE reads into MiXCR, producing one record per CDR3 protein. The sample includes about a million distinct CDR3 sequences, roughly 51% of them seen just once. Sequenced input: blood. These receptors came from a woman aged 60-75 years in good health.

CDR3 DNA: TGTGCCAGCAGTCCCCGGAACGGGATGGGGGCCTACGAGCAGTACTTC. Amino acids: CASSPRNGMGAYEQYF. The chain has TRBV12-3 or TRBV12-4 and TRBJ2-7, with D possibly called TRBD1 or TRBD2 (5 bases each). Trimming took 5 bases from V and 2 from J, leaving 19 bases between them. The CDR3 is made up of 16 amino acids.

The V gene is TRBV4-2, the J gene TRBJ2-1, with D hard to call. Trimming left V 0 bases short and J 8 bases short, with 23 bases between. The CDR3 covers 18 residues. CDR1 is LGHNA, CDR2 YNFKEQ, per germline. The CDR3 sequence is CASSQDKSRGLLGDEQFF. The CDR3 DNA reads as TGTGCCAGCAGCCAAGATAAATCGCGCGGCCTATTGGGCGATGAGCAGTTCTTC.